The 27 T cell receptor beta chains reported below all come from one sample, sequenced in a study of neoadjuvant anti-PD-1 for oral cavity cancer. Profiled with immunoSEQ multiplex PCR; TCRdb holds only in-frame clones, not every one. This sample has roughly 32,000 clones, with roughly 85% found just once. Time point of the sample: after neoadjuvant nivolumab, at surgical resection. The sequences come from PBMCs, collected after nivolumab (anti-PD-1) treatment. The source is a person aged 35-79 years with oral cavity squamous cell carcinoma.

V and J are TRBV25-1 and TRBJ2-1; 7 nucleotides line up with TRBD2. The CDR3 contains 16 residues. With V trimmed by 1 base and J by 5 bases, 8 bases remained unmatched. Germline V gene lookup returns CDR1 MGHDK and CDR2 SYGVNS. The CDR3 region is CASSELGREGHNEQFF. The CDR3 DNA sequence: TGTGCCAGCAGTGAATTGGGCAGGGAGGGCCACAATGAGCAGTTCTTC.

CDR3 protein: CASSLADGNYGYTF. In DNA form, the CDR3 reads TGTGCCAGCAGCTTAGCGGACGGGAACTATGGCTACACCTTC. The rearrangement uses TRBV7-2 and TRBJ1-2; no firm D call. The CDR3 consists of 14 residues. The V gene lost 0 bases and the J gene lost 2 bases, with 7 bases spanning the gap. Per germline, CDR1 SGHTA and CDR2 FQGNSA.

The gene calls are TRBV14 and TRBJ2-1; D is undetermined. The CDR3 is 12 amino acids. Trimming removed 2 bases from V and 6 bases from J, with 5 bases in between. Germline V gene lookup returns CDR1 SGHDN and CDR2 FVKESK. The CDR3 nucleotides read TGTGCCAGCAGCCAACGCCCCAATGAGCAGTTCTTC. It codes for CASSQRPNEQFF.

The V gene is TRBV5-8, the J gene TRBJ2-2; possible D gene TRBD2, 6 bases. CDR1 is SGHTS and CDR2 is YDEGEE in the germline V gene. Trimming shortened V by 0 bases and J by 2 bases, and 14 bases separated the two germline ends. This CDR3 is built from 17 residues. CDR3 DNA sequence: TGTGCCAGCAGCTTGGTGTTTAGCGGAATAAACACCGGGGAGCTGTTTTTT. Amino acids: CASSLVFSGINTGELFF.

The V call is TRBV11-3, the J call TRBJ2-3; 11 bases align to TRBD2. The CDR3 runs to 16 residues. Germline V lookup: CDR1 SGHNT, CDR2 YENEEA. V shed 4 bases and J 7 bases; nucleotides not matched to a gene: 10. CDR3 amino acids: CASSSALAGGPNTQYF. DNA for the CDR3: TGTGCCAGCAGCTCTGCCTTAGCGGGGGGGCCGAATACGCAGTATTTT.

The gene calls are TRBV30 and TRBJ2-4; TRBD2 aligns across 8 bases. V lost 0 bases to trimming and J lost 3 bases; unmatched junction nucleotides: 1. The CDR3 totals 14 residues. Per the germline V gene, CDR1 is GTSNPN and CDR2 is SVGIG (reference sequence). This CDR3 reads CAWSVRGGKNIQYF. The CDR3 region has the DNA TGTGCCTGGAGTGTACGGGGGGGCAAAAACATTCAGTACTTC.

The V call is TRBV5-1, the J call TRBJ1-1, with unresolved D. Germline loops: CDR1 SGHRS, CDR2 YFSETQ. The CDR3 has 16 amino acids. V dropped 4 bases and J dropped 1 base, with 17 bases sitting between them. The CDR3 sequence: CASSAHMRGQNTEAFF. The CDR3 bases are TGCGCCAGCAGCGCCCACATGCGAGGCCAGAACACTGAAGCTTTCTTT.

This chain uses TRBV5-6 with TRBJ1-1; 8 bases are shared with TRBD1. Germline CDR1 is SGHDT and CDR2 is YYEEEE. Trimming at V came to 5 bases and at J to 1 base, leaving 4 bases not matched to a gene. The CDR3 sequence is 14 residues long. The CDR3 DNA is TGTGCCAGCAGTTATGACAGGGGGAACACTGAAGCTTTCTTT. Its protein product is CASSYDRGNTEAFF.

The V call is TRBV20-1, the J call TRBJ1-2; D might be TRBD1 (5 bases). Germline CDR1 and CDR2: DFQATT and SNEGSKA (reference sequence). Trimming cost V 4 bases and J 4 bases, with 7 bases left between them. This CDR3 is built from 11 residues. CDR3 bases: TGCAGTGCTACAGGGTCCTATGGCTACACCTTC. Translating gives CSATGSYGYTF.

The chain uses TRBV18 and TRBJ1-1, with a possible D match to TRBD1 (5 bases). CDR1 and CDR2 from the germline V gene are KGHSH and LQKENI. CDR3 size: 15 residues. V dropped 0 bases and J dropped 7 bases, with 15 bases sitting between them. The DNA for the CDR3 is TGTGCCAGCTCACCACCGGTGGGGGGGGTATATGAAGCTTTCTTT. This codes for CASSPPVGGVYEAFF.

This clone has more than one count but fewer than ten. DNA of the CDR3: TGTGCCAGCAGCTTAGTTGCGGGGGGGCTGAATGAGCAGTTCTTC. It yields the protein CASSLVAGGLNEQFF. The chain has TRBV7-2 and TRBJ2-1, with 9 nucleotides matching TRBD2. Germline V gene sequence: CDR1 SGHTA, CDR2 FQGNSA. V trimming: 1 base; J trimming: 7 bases; junction bases outside the gene matches: 5. The CDR3 contains 15 residues.

This clone was observed a single time. This sequence joins TRBV5-1 and TRBJ2-5; 11 bases agree with TRBD2. Germline loops: CDR1 SGHRS, CDR2 YFSETQ. J was trimmed by 5 bases and V by 4 bases; bases with no gene match: 19. The CDR3 extends over 19 amino acids. The chain's CDR3 is CASSRIPVAGGPLLETQYF. DNA of the CDR3: TGCGCCAGCAGCCGAATCCCGGTAGCGGGGGGGCCACTTTTGGAGACCCAGTACTTC.

J is TRBJ2-1 and V is TRBV7-9, with 8 nucleotides matching TRBD1. With V trimmed by 5 bases and J by 0 bases, 6 bases remained unmatched. CDR1 and CDR2 from the germline V gene are SEHNR and FQNEAQ (reference sequence). The CDR3 extends over 16 amino acids. In nucleotides, the CDR3 is TGTGCCAGCAGCCACCGGACAGGGCGCTCCTACAATGAGCAGTTCTTC. Its protein product is CASSHRTGRSYNEQFF.

The rearrangement joins TRBV11-3 to TRBJ1-1; 8 nucleotides agree with TRBD1. In germline, CDR1 is SGHNT, CDR2 YENEEA. The CDR3 is made up of 14 amino acids. The V segment lost 5 bases and the J segment 4 bases; nucleotides outside the gene matches: 6. The CDR3 is CASSANRGSTEAFF. The CDR3 bases are TGTGCCAGCAGCGCCAACAGGGGGAGCACTGAAGCTTTCTTT.

This rearrangement joins TRBV5-4 to TRBJ1-6; TRBD1 might be the D (5 bases). Germline lookup yields CDR1 SGHNT and CDR2 YYREEE (reference sequence). The length of the CDR3 is 14 residues. The V gene lost 4 bases and the J gene lost 10 bases, with 15 bases spanning the gap. CDR3 DNA: TGTGCCAGCAGCCAGACCAGGGAGCGATCACCCCTCCACTTT. Protein product: CASSQTRERSPLHF. The entire variable domain, with the rest obtained from reference TRBV5-4 and TRBJ1-6, is as follows: ETGVTQSPTHLIKTRGQQVTLRCSSQSGHNTVSWYQQALGQGPQFIFQYYREEENGRGNFPPRFSGLQFPNYSSELNVNALELDDSALYLCASSQTRERSPLHFGNGTRLTVT.

J is TRBJ2-5 and V is TRBV14; D unresolved. Germline CDR1 is SGHDN and CDR2 is FVKESK. Trimming removed 0 bases at V and 10 bases at J, with 9 bases between. The CDR3 covers 12 residues. CDR3 DNA sequence: TGTGCCAGCAGCCAAGAGAGGAGCATCCAGTACTTC. Protein: CASSQERSIQYF.

Only one count was recorded for this clone. The genes are TRBV5-4 and TRBJ2-3, with 8 bases that match TRBD1. The V and J ends lost 4 bases and 4 bases, in that order; junction bases with no gene match: 5. From germline, CDR1 is SGHNT and CDR2 YYREEE (reference sequence). There are 14 residues in the CDR3. The CDR3 region is CASSRNRGSDTQYF. Here the CDR3 DNA reads TGTGCCAGCAGCAGGAACAGGGGGTCAGATACGCAGTATTTT.

The rearrangement links TRBV28 to TRBJ2-2; 7 positions match TRBD1. This CDR3 has 17 residues. Germline CDR1 reads MDHEN; CDR2 reads SYDVKM. V was pared by 5 bases and J by 1 base, with 10 bases of the junction left unmatched. CDR3 sequence reads: CASSRNPGQWNTGELFF. The DNA for the CDR3 is TGTGCCAGCAGTCGCAATCCGGGACAGTGGAACACCGGGGAGCTGTTTTTT.

The genes are TRBV28 and TRBJ1-2; the D gene is possibly TRBD1 (5 bases). This CDR3 is built from 13 residues. Germline V gene lookup returns CDR1 MDHEN and CDR2 SYDVKM. V was clipped by 1 base and J by 6 bases, with 9 bases between them. The CDR3 bases are TGTGCCAGCAGTTTATTCGGGGCGCATGGCTACACCTTC. It translates to CASSLFGAHGYTF.

The genes are TRBV6-1 and TRBJ1-1; D is possibly TRBD1 (6 bases). The length of the CDR3 is 14 residues. V lost 7 bases to trimming and J lost 4 bases, with 16 bases between them. Germline CDR1 is MNHNS and CDR2 is SASEGT. The CDR3 loop reads CASIGTSRRTEAFF. The DNA for the CDR3 is TGTGCCAGCATCGGGACATCTAGGCGCACTGAAGCTTTCTTT.

This rearrangement joins TRBV5-4 to TRBJ2-7; 14 nucleotides match TRBD2. The J segment lost 8 bases and the V segment lost 4 bases, leaving 5 bases of the junction unmatched. This CDR3 comprises 14 residues. CDR1 and CDR2 (germline): SGHNT, YYREEE (reference sequence). CDR3 nucleotide sequence: TGTGCCAGCAGCCCGGGACTAGCGGGGGAAAAGCAGTACTTC. The encoded protein is CASSPGLAGEKQYF. Variable domain in full (rest from reference TRBV5-4 and TRBJ2-7): ETGVTQSPTHLIKTRGQQVTLRCSSQSGHNTVSWYQQALGQGPQFIFQYYREEENGRGNFPPRFSGLQFPNYSSELNVNALELDDSALYLCASSPGLAGEKQYFGPGTRLTVT.

The chain is built from TRBV13 and TRBJ2-7; no definite D call. The CDR3 has 14 amino acids. V was pared by 1 base and J by 5 bases, with 12 bases between. The germline gives CDR1 PRHDT, CDR2 FYEKMQ (reference sequence). CDR3 nucleotide sequence: TGTGCCAGCAGCTTAGAGACCCGCCCGGACGAGCAGTACTTC. This translates into CASSLETRPDEQYF.

V is TRBV9 and J is TRBJ2-7; 10 nucleotides agree with TRBD1. Per the germline V gene, CDR1 is SGDLS and CDR2 is YYNGEE. J gave up 5 bases and V 4 bases, and 9 bases lay outside the gene matches. The CDR3 is made up of 15 amino acids. DNA of the CDR3: TGTGCCAGCAGCACGCCTATGACAGGGGGCGACGAGCAGTACTTC. It encodes CASSTPMTGGDEQYF.

The V gene is TRBV6-5, the J gene TRBJ2-7, with D possibly matching TRBD1 (5 bases). The CDR3 is 13 residues long. CDR1 MNHEY and CDR2 SVGAGI come from the germline V gene. The germline V and J ends were trimmed by 0 bases and 4 bases, with 7 bases remaining between them. CDR3: CASSYSGPYEQYF. The CDR3 DNA reads TGTGCCAGCAGTTACTCGGGGCCTTACGAGCAGTACTTC.

This clone occurred once. Mismatch with germline at one junction end may stem from a read error. This chain links TRBV6-5 with TRBJ1-6; D unclear. In germline, CDR1 is MNHEY, CDR2 SVGAGI. CDR3 length equals 13 residues. CDR3 protein: CASTYSADSPLHF. CDR3 bases: TGTGCCAGCACTTACAGCGCGGATTCACCCCTCCACTTT.

This clone has a handful of counts. The chain recombines TRBV5-1 with TRBJ2-3, with TRBD1 as a possible D gene (6 bases). The CDR3 covers 12 residues. Germline V gives CDR1 SGHRS, CDR2 YFSETQ. V lost 5 bases, J lost 6 bases, and 10 bases lay in between. As DNA, the CDR3 is TGCGCCAGCAGGCGCACAGGGGATACGCAGTATTTT. Its translation: CASRRTGDTQYF.

The rearrangement uses TRBV9 and TRBJ1-3; D is uncertain. CDR1 is SGDLS and CDR2 is YYNGEE in the germline V gene. CDR3 length equals 16 residues. V gave up 0 bases and J gave up 3 bases, with 13 bases separating them. The CDR3 DNA follows: TGTGCCAGCAGCGTAGGATCCCACAAAGTTGGAAACACCATATATTTT. Protein product: CASSVGSHKVGNTIYF.